A single sample gave rise to the 30 T cell receptor beta chains below, sequenced in a study of Ad26.COV2.S vaccination and SARS-CoV-2 variants (dated by TCRdb to the early 2020s). This specimen's treatment or condition label, per the study, means: around 19 received Ad26.COV2.S at low or high dose, single or two shots; about 5 received placebo; per-sample allocation not given. For vaccine and placebo recipients, repertoires were sequenced using samples collected on day 63 after the first injection. The library was built by means of the immunoSEQ multiplex PCR assay. TCRdb re-hosts the immuneACCESS table, in-frame sequences only. Its copies lack some clones; in the studies checked, an unresolved V gene accounts for under half of them, and the cause for the rest is not known. The sample records about 400,000 clones, over 75% of which are singletons. Clones ranked in the top ten supply over 1.5% of the sample.

The sequencing here drew on peripheral blood, taken in a trial of Ad26.COV2.S vaccine versus placebo. Source of these receptors: a person aged 18-60 years who received the Ad26.COV2.S COVID-19 vaccine or a placebo.

Note on this clone: Within the sample, other DNA sequences also encode this same CDR3. The J gene is TRBJ2-5, the V gene TRBV6-1; no clear D. The germline V gene encodes CDR1 MNHNS and CDR2 SASEGT. Between the trimmed V and J ends, which lost 2 bases and 4 bases, there was a span of 5 bases. This CDR3 contains 12 residues. CDR3 protein: CASSERPETQYF. CDR3 in DNA: TGTGCCAGCAGTGAAAGGCCAGAGACCCAGTACTTC.

The rearrangement joins TRBV29-1 to TRBJ2-1, with D maybe TRBD2 (6 bases). Per the germline V gene, CDR1 is SQVTM and CDR2 is ANQGSEA. This CDR3 has 14 amino acids. Trimming took 6 bases from V and 0 from J, leaving 12 bases between them. CDR3 DNA sequence: TGCAGCGTACGGGACTCCTCCTCCTACAATGAGCAGTTCTTC. Its translation is CSVRDSSSYNEQFF.

The gene calls are TRBV28 and TRBJ1-1; D might be TRBD1 (5 bases). Germline V gene data show CDR1 as MDHEN and CDR2 as SYDVKM. The CDR3 runs 13 residues. V gave up 3 bases and J gave up 11 bases, with 16 bases separating them. CDR3 in DNA: TGTGCCAGCAGTTTGGGGGGGGTAGGAGAGGCTTTCTTT. Its translation is CASSLGGVGEAFF.

The V and J genes are TRBV19 and TRBJ2-4; D may be TRBD2 (5 bases). The CDR3 extends over 14 amino acids. V was trimmed by 5 bases and J by 3 bases, leaving 11 bases between them. The V gene's germline CDR1 is LNHDA and CDR2 SQIVND (reference sequence). This CDR3 is CASSRGRGKNIQYF. CDR3 nucleotides: TGTGCCAGTAGTCGGGGTCGGGGCAAAAACATTCAGTACTTC.

The genes are TRBV5-4 and TRBJ1-3, with D tentatively TRBD1 (5 bases). Germline V gives CDR1 SGHNT, CDR2 YYREEE (reference sequence). The CDR3 covers 16 residues. The germline V and J ends were trimmed by 4 bases and 3 bases, with 17 bases remaining between them. CDR3 region: CASSPGTPTDGNTIYF. The CDR3 region has the DNA TGTGCCAGCAGCCCCGGGACTCCGACGGATGGAAACACCATATATTTT.

The rearrangement joins TRBV10-3 to TRBJ2-3; maybe TRBD2 (6 bases). Germline CDR1 reads ENHRY; CDR2 reads SYGVKD. V lost 3 bases and J 0 bases, leaving 13 bases between the germline ends. The CDR3 runs to 16 residues. The CDR3 coding sequence is TGTGCCATCAGTGATGGCCGGGAGAAAAGCACAGATACGCAGTATTTT. Translation: CAISDGREKSTDTQYF.

The rearrangement links TRBV9 to TRBJ2-1; TRBD2 agrees at 7 bases. The ends lost 1 base at V and 2 bases at J; junction bases unmatched: 3. Germline assignment: CDR1 SGDLS and CDR2 YYNGEE. The CDR3 sequence is 15 residues long. CDR3 sequence (DNA): TGTGCCAGCAGCGTAAGCGGGACTGCCTACAATGAGCAGTTCTTC. Residues: CASSVSGTAYNEQFF.

The V gene is TRBV9, the J gene TRBJ1-6, with 7 bases identical to TRBD1. CDR3 length equals 13 residues. J gave up 10 bases and V 4 bases, and 5 bases lay outside the gene matches. CDR1 and CDR2 from the germline V gene are SGDLS and YYNGEE. DNA of the CDR3: TGTGCCAGCAGCCCCACAGGGGTATCACCCCTCCACTTT. Translation: CASSPTGVSPLHF.

V usage is TRBV16 and J usage is TRBJ2-5; the D is unclear. The germline V gene has CDR1 KGHSY and CDR2 FQNENV. The CDR3 is 14 residues long. Trimming took off 2 bases at V and 1 base at J, with 8 bases between the two ends. The DNA for the CDR3 is TGTGCCAGCAGCCAAAGTTGGACCCAAGAGACCCAGTACTTC. This gives the protein CASSQSWTQETQYF.

This chain joins TRBV2 and TRBJ1-6; TRBD1 matches 7 bases. With V trimmed by 7 bases and J by 6 bases, 12 bases remained unmatched. Per the germline V gene, CDR1 is SNHLY and CDR2 is FYNNEI. The CDR3 is made up of 16 amino acids. The CDR3 DNA reads TGTGCCAGCACCAGACAGGGCCCTCAACTTAATTCACCCCTCCACTTT. Encoded protein: CASTRQGPQLNSPLHF. Variable domain in full (rest from reference TRBV2 and TRBJ1-6): EPEVTQTPSHQVTQMGQEVILRCVPISNHLYFYWYRQILGQKVEFLVSFYNNEISEKSEIFDDQFSVERPDGSNFTLKIRSTKLEDSAMYFCASTRQGPQLNSPLHFGNGTRLTVT.

The CDR3 DNA reads as TGCAGCGTTGAAGGCCAGCGAAAGACCCAGTACTTC. This codes for CSVEGQRKTQYF. The V and J genes are TRBV29-1 and TRBJ2-5; D is undetermined. CDR1 is SQVTM and CDR2 is ANQGSEA in the germline V gene. The CDR3 has 12 residues. The germline V and J ends were trimmed by 1 base and 6 bases, with 9 bases remaining between them.

The rearrangement uses TRBV11-2 and TRBJ1-1, with unresolved D. Germline values: CDR1 SGHAT, CDR2 FQNNGV. The CDR3 runs 14 residues. V was trimmed by 0 bases and J by 1 base, leaving 6 bases between them. In DNA form, the CDR3 reads TGTGCCAGCAGCTTAGATCTCGCGAACACTGAAGCTTTCTTT. It specifies CASSLDLANTEAFF.

V gene TRBV6-5 combines with J gene TRBJ1-2; D uncertain. V was shortened by 8 bases and J by 8 bases, with 15 bases between the two germline ends. The germline gives CDR1 MNHEY, CDR2 SVGAGI. This CDR3 contains 12 residues. CDR3 sequence reads: CASYFLGKGYTF. As DNA, the CDR3 is TGTGCCAGCTACTTTCTAGGGAAAGGCTACACCTTC.

This chain links TRBV28 with TRBJ2-7; D is unresolved. The germline V and J ends were trimmed by 3 bases and 1 base, with 10 bases remaining between them. The germline V gene has CDR1 MDHEN and CDR2 SYDVKM. The CDR3 totals 14 residues. For the CDR3, the DNA is TGTGCCAGCAGTTTTTCTCAGGTATCCTACGAGCAGTACTTC. This encodes CASSFSQVSYEQYF.

CDR3 sequence reads: CASSVGLGAYEQYF. The CDR3 bases are TGTGCCAGCAGTGTGGGACTAGGAGCCTACGAGCAGTACTTC. This chain links TRBV2 with TRBJ2-7, with TRBD2 identical over 8 bases. Germline V CDR1 and CDR2: SNHLY, FYNNEI. The CDR3 sequence is 14 residues long. After removal of 4 bases from V and 2 bases from J, the junction contained 4 bases not matched to a gene.

The chain recombines TRBV28 with TRBJ1-6; D uncertain. CDR1 and CDR2 (germline): MDHEN, SYDVKM. This CDR3 contains 15 residues. V was pared by 4 bases and J by 4 bases, with 11 bases between. CDR3 in amino acids: CASSSLGDYNSPLHF. The CDR3 DNA sequence: TGTGCCAGCAGTTCCCTGGGAGATTATAATTCACCCCTCCACTTT.

V and J are TRBV9 and TRBJ2-1; 8 nucleotides agree with TRBD1. The CDR3 length is 15 residues. Trimming removed 1 base from V and 6 bases from J; junction bases left unmatched: 6. Per germline, CDR1 SGDLS and CDR2 YYNGEE. The CDR3 DNA reads as TGTGCCAGCAGCGTACACGGGGACAGGTCCAATGAGCAGTTCTTC. This sequence encodes CASSVHGDRSNEQFF.

The rearrangement links TRBV11-3 to TRBJ2-7; TRBD1 aligns across 9 bases. The CDR3 extends over 16 amino acids. With 5 bases clipped from V and 1 base from J, the junction kept 9 bases outside the gene matches. The germline CDR1 and CDR2 sequences are SGHNT and YENEEA. CDR3 sequence (DNA): TGTGCCAGCAGCCCGAGCGGGACAGGGATTTCCTACGAGCAGTACTTC. This codes for CASSPSGTGISYEQYF.

The chain has TRBV4-1 and TRBJ1-2; a weak D match, TRBD1 (6 bases). With 0 bases removed from V and 4 bases from J, the gap between germline ends came to 12 bases. Per the germline V gene, CDR1 is MGHRA and CDR2 is YSYEKL. This CDR3 contains 15 residues. The CDR3 loop is CASSQERGGIYGYTF. CDR3 sequence (DNA): TGCGCCAGCAGCCAAGAGAGGGGGGGGATCTATGGCTACACCTTC.

In the case of this clone: The sample contains more than one DNA sequence encoding this CDR3. This rearrangement joins TRBV28 to TRBJ2-5; a possible D gene is TRBD1 (6 bases). CDR1 MDHEN and CDR2 SYDVKM come from the germline V gene. This CDR3 is 13 amino acids long. V was pared by 2 bases and J by 5 bases, with 9 bases between. CDR3 sequence: CASSLTGLETQYF. DNA of the CDR3: TGTGCCAGCAGTTTAACAGGGCTTGAGACCCAGTACTTC.

The chain joins TRBV5-6 to TRBJ2-7; 7 bases are shared with TRBD1. The J segment lost 13 bases and the V segment lost 0 bases, leaving 7 bases of the junction unmatched. There are 12 residues in the CDR3. CDR1 is SGHDT and CDR2 is YYEEEE in the germline V gene. The CDR3: CASSLADRVVYF. The CDR3, as DNA: TGTGCCAGCAGCTTGGCCGACAGGGTAGTATACTTC.

This chain joins TRBV5-6 and TRBJ2-2; tentative D call: TRBD2 (5 bases). The CDR3 sequence is 14 residues long. The V gene's germline CDR1 is SGHDT and CDR2 YYEEEE. V was shortened by 2 bases and J by 4 bases, with 9 bases between the two germline ends. For the CDR3, the DNA is TGTGCCAGCAGCTTCACGGCGGGCACCGGGGAGCTGTTTTTT. It encodes CASSFTAGTGELFF.

This clone appeared once. The chain uses TRBV12-3 or TRBV12-4 and TRBJ2-3; weak D call: TRBD1 (6 bases). CDR3 length equals 13 residues. V dropped 6 bases and J dropped 0 bases, with 7 bases sitting between them. CDR3 residues: CASRQGSTDTQYF. The CDR3 region has the DNA TGTGCCAGCAGACAGGGCAGCACAGATACGCAGTATTTT.

CDR3 DNA sequence: TGTGCCACCCGACAGGATTCGAACACCGGGGAGCTGTTTTTT. Translated, it gives CATRQDSNTGELFF. The V and J genes are TRBV10-3 and TRBJ2-2; D is perhaps TRBD1 (6 bases). Germline V gene lookup returns CDR1 ENHRY and CDR2 SYGVKD. V lost 10 bases and J 0 bases, leaving 12 bases between the germline ends. The CDR3 spans 14 residues.

CDR3 region: CASSLGQGGGETQYF. DNA of the CDR3: TGTGCCAGCAGCTTAGGGCAGGGAGGCGGAGAGACCCAGTACTTC. The rearrangement joins TRBV7-2 to TRBJ2-5; TRBD2 might be the D (6 bases). Trimming took off 1 base at V and 4 bases at J, with 13 bases between the two ends. CDR3 size: 15 residues. Germline V lookup: CDR1 SGHTA, CDR2 FQGNSA.

The chain carries TRBV4-1 and TRBJ2-5; D ambiguous. The CDR3 is made up of 13 amino acids. CDR1 and CDR2 (germline): MGHRA, YSYEKL. V lost 5 bases and J lost 3, with 10 bases in between. CDR3 DNA sequence: TGCGCCAGCAGCGCGCTACAGAAAGAGACCCAGTACTTC. It codes for CASSALQKETQYF.

The genes are TRBV10-3 and TRBJ2-5; no firm D call. The CDR3 extends over 13 amino acids. V was pared by 4 bases and J by 3 bases, with 9 bases between. Germline V gene lookup returns CDR1 ENHRY and CDR2 SYGVKD. In nucleotides, the CDR3 is TGTGCCATCAGTGGACTCCCAAAAGAGACCCAGTACTTC. It specifies CAISGLPKETQYF.

The gene calls are TRBV29-1 and TRBJ1-2; tentatively, D is TRBD1 (6 bases). V dropped 7 bases and J dropped 0 bases, with 18 bases sitting between them. Germline loops: CDR1 SQVTM, CDR2 ANQGSEA. This CDR3 has 15 residues. CDR3 protein: CSAVGGGGANYGYTF. Written as DNA, the CDR3 is TGCAGCGCCGTGGGGGGCGGGGGAGCTAACTATGGCTACACCTTC. Full variable domain (outside the CDR3, taken from reference TRBV29-1 and TRBJ1-2): SAVISQKPSRDICQRGTSLTIQCQVDSQVTMMFWYRQQPGQSLTLIATANQGSEATYESGFVIDKFPISRPNLTFSTLTVSNMSPEDSSIYLCSAVGGGGANYGYTFGSGTRLTVV.

The chain has TRBV19 and TRBJ1-5; 10 bases align to TRBD1. The trim removed 6 bases at V and 8 bases at J, leaving 10 bases unmatched. The CDR3 loop spans 15 amino acids. Germline loops: CDR1 LNHDA, CDR2 SQIVND (reference sequence). The CDR3 nucleotides read TGTGCCAGTAGGCCGGGACAGGGGACATTAAAGCCCCAGCATTTT. It yields the protein CASRPGQGTLKPQHF.

This sequence joins TRBV6-1 and TRBJ2-7; D may be TRBD2 (6 bases). V was pared by 0 bases and J by 2 bases, with 11 bases between. In germline, CDR1 is MNHNS, CDR2 SASEGT. This CDR3 contains 15 residues. DNA for the CDR3: TGTGCCAGCAGTGAAGCGGCGGGGAGCACCTACGAGCAGTACTTC. This sequence encodes CASSEAAGSTYEQYF.